Listed below are T cell receptor beta chains from one sample, sequenced in a study of T cells in Graves' hyperthyroidism and ophthalmopathy. One entry per CDR3 protein, called by TCRdb with MiXCR from the multiplex PCR reads. Found here are about 640,000 distinct CDR3 sequences, around 13% of them singletons; the top ten hold approximately 12%. The sample comprised blood. The origin of the receptors is a woman aged 45 to 65 with Graves' ophthalmopathy. CDR3s leave out the opening cysteine and the closing phenylalanine or tryptophan. The order of the fields is J gene, V gene, CDR3 length, CDR3 protein.

>TRBJ2-5|TRBV14|16
ASSHARTGNVVQETQY
>TRBJ2-1|TRBV7-2|15
ASSLGAAAGLYNEQF
>TRBJ1-2|TRBV2|10
ASTALDSSYT
>TRBJ2-5|TRBV20-1|13
SAPGLAGVQETQY
>TRBJ2-5|TRBV9|13
ASSVGAEGGKTQY
>TRBJ2-2|TRBV28|15
ASSLLRGGRMTGELF
>TRBJ1-4|TRBV20-1|12
SASGGVSNEKLF
>TRBJ1-5|TRBV5-1|12
ASSPSGVNQPQH
>TRBJ2-3|TRBV28|14
ASWFSLAGGGDTQY
>TRBJ2-2|TRBV3-1|13
ASTLGQINTGELF
>TRBJ1-1|TRBV20-1|10
SAQGISPEAF
>TRBJ1-4|TRBV2|15
ASKKSHPGQGAEKLF
>TRBJ2-6|TRBV27|15
ASSKRGQGTGANVLT
>TRBJ1-4|TRBV28|11
ASTSGGNEKLF
>TRBJ2-7|TRBV5-5|12
ASSPPWRLSEQY
>TRBJ1-1|TRBV18|13
ASSPLNREYTEAF
>TRBJ2-2|TRBV30|13
AWSTGQGITEELF
>TRBJ1-6|TRBV3-1|13
ASSQRTGLSSPLH